The 26 T cell receptor beta chains below come from one sample, sequenced in a study of CD8 T cells in Susac syndrome. Reverse transcription used roughly 0.45 to 1 ug RNA and random hexamers. TCRdb itself ran the immunoSEQ multiplex PCR reads through MiXCR, one entry per CDR3 protein. Of approximately 190,000 distinct CDR3 sequences in the sample, over 90% were seen once. Source material: CD4+ T cells from PBMCs. These TCRs come from a human donor with multiple sclerosis.

The chain uses TRBV29-1 and TRBJ1-1; TRBD1 matches 8 bases. V trimming: 5 bases; J trimming: 1 base; junction bases outside the gene matches: 9. CDR3 size: 15 residues. Per germline, CDR1 SQVTM and CDR2 ANQGSEA. The DNA for the CDR3 is TGCAGCGTTCTTGTACAGGGGGTGTCGAACACTGAAGCTTTCTTT. It encodes CSVLVQGVSNTEAFF. The variable domain in full, with the rest retrieved from reference TRBV29-1 and TRBJ1-1, is SAVISQKPSRDICQRGTSLTIQCQVDSQVTMMFWYRQQPGQSLTLIATANQGSEATYESGFVIDKFPISRPNLTFSTLTVSNMSPEDSSIYLCSVLVQGVSNTEAFFGQGTRLTVV.

This clonotype was observed a single time. This rearrangement joins TRBV9 to TRBJ1-3; D is unresolved. CDR3 size: 14 residues. V lost 2 bases, J lost 6 bases, and 12 bases lay in between. CDR1 is SGDLS and CDR2 is YYNGEE in the germline V gene. The CDR3 coding sequence is TGTGCCAGCAGCGTCGCCAGCCTCTCAAACACCATATATTTT. This encodes CASSVASLSNTIYF.

V gene TRBV9 combines with J gene TRBJ2-4; weak D call: TRBD2 (5 bases). The V and J ends lost 3 bases and 4 bases respectively, with 17 bases between them. This CDR3 is built from 16 residues. Per the germline V gene, CDR1 is SGDLS and CDR2 is YYNGEE. The CDR3 is CASSALGSGRKNIQYF. CDR3 sequence (DNA): TGTGCCAGCAGCGCCTTAGGGAGTGGGCGTAAAAACATTCAGTACTTC.

J is TRBJ2-5 and V is TRBV18; the D gene is possibly TRBD2 (5 bases). Germline V gene sequence: CDR1 KGHSH, CDR2 LQKENI. The CDR3 length is 13 residues. Trimming took 3 bases from V and 4 from J, leaving 9 bases between them. The CDR3 DNA follows: TGTGCCAGCTCACCGTCGGGGTCAGAGACCCAGTACTTC. Its translation: CASSPSGSETQYF.

The V gene is TRBV30, the J gene TRBJ2-3; D is undetermined. V lost 3 bases and J 1 base, leaving 8 bases between the germline ends. The CDR3 contains 13 residues. Germline V gene lookup returns CDR1 GTSNPN and CDR2 SVGIG (reference sequence). CDR3 nucleotide sequence: TGTGCCTGGAGAGGAACGGGCACAGATACGCAGTATTTT. Its translation: CAWRGTGTDTQYF.

The genes are TRBV24-1 and TRBJ2-5; D possibly corresponds to TRBD2 (7 bases). CDR1 and CDR2 (germline): KGHDR, SFDVKD. V was pared by 9 bases and J by 0 bases, with 19 bases between. This CDR3 region has 16 residues. CDR3 DNA: TGTGCCACCGGTCCTACAGGGAGGGGGAACCAAGAGACCCAGTACTTC. It codes for CATGPTGRGNQETQYF.

The chain carries TRBV28 and TRBJ2-1; 11 positions match TRBD2. V trimming: 3 bases; J trimming: 3 bases; junction bases outside the gene matches: 4. Germline CDR1 and CDR2: MDHEN and SYDVKM. The CDR3 covers 16 residues. The CDR3 spells CASSFTLAGGYNEQFF. Here the CDR3 DNA reads TGTGCCAGCAGTTTTACGCTAGCGGGAGGCTACAATGAGCAGTTCTTC.

The chain joins TRBV20-1 to TRBJ2-2; 8 bases are a match to TRBD1. The J segment lost 4 bases and the V segment lost 6 bases, leaving 7 bases of the junction unmatched. Germline values: CDR1 DFQATT, CDR2 SNEGSKA (reference sequence). The CDR3 sequence is 14 residues long. DNA of the CDR3: TGCAGTGCCACGGACAGGGAGTCCACCGGGGAGCTGTTTTTT. It is translated as CSATDRESTGELFF.

CDR3: CASSERQGLYYGYTF. CDR3 coding DNA: TGTGCCAGCTCAGAGAGACAGGGGTTATACTATGGCTACACCTTC. V gene TRBV18 combines with J gene TRBJ1-2; 8 positions agree with TRBD1. The CDR3 totals 15 residues. The germline V gene has CDR1 KGHSH and CDR2 LQKENI. The V segment lost 5 bases and the J segment 3 bases; nucleotides outside the gene matches: 8.

This clonotype has only one observation. The chain combines TRBV11-2 with TRBJ2-7; D perhaps matches TRBD2 (6 bases). The V gene's germline CDR1 is SGHAT and CDR2 FQNNGV. The CDR3 is 13 amino acids. V was cut by 0 bases and J by 7 bases, with 10 bases left in between. Here the CDR3 reads CASSLDGGREQYF. Written as DNA, the CDR3 is TGTGCCAGCAGCTTAGACGGGGGTAGGGAGCAGTACTTC.

This chain uses TRBV29-1 with TRBJ1-5; D might be TRBD1 (5 bases). The CDR3 is 14 amino acids. With 7 bases removed from V and 4 bases from J, the gap between germline ends came to 17 bases. The V gene's germline CDR1 is SQVTM and CDR2 ANQGSEA. The chain's CDR3 is CSALLVGGNQPQHF. The CDR3 coding sequence is TGCAGCGCCCTTCTCGTGGGGGGGAATCAGCCCCAGCATTTT.

The chain carries TRBV5-4 and TRBJ2-5; 7 nucleotides align to TRBD2. CDR3 length: 15 amino acids. Unmatched junction bases numbered 14, after V lost 7 bases and J lost 5 bases. The germline V gene encodes CDR1 SGHNT and CDR2 YYREEE (reference sequence). CDR3 sequence (DNA): TGTGCCAGCGGTAGGGCTAGCGGAAGGAGTGAGACCCAGTACTTC. It encodes CASGRASGRSETQYF.

The genes are TRBV4-2 and TRBJ2-5; TRBD1 matches 9 bases. The CDR3 extends over 17 amino acids. Germline lookup yields CDR1 LGHNA and CDR2 YNFKEQ. The trim removed 0 bases at V and 4 bases at J, leaving 9 bases unmatched. CDR3 loop: CASSQDPTGGNGETQYF. The CDR3 DNA follows: TGTGCCAGCAGCCAAGATCCTACAGGGGGCAACGGAGAGACCCAGTACTTC.

J is TRBJ2-1 and V is TRBV3-1; D is ambiguous. Germline lookup yields CDR1 LGHDT and CDR2 YNNKEL (reference sequence). The V end lost 0 bases, the J end lost 7 bases, and 10 bases lay between the germline ends. The CDR3 runs to 14 residues. The CDR3 bases are TGTGCCAGCAGCCAAGACCCCTTTCGGAATGAGCAGTTCTTC. This codes for CASSQDPFRNEQFF.

This sequence joins TRBV29-1 and TRBJ1-2, with D possibly being TRBD1 (5 bases). Trimming shortened V by 0 bases and J by 6 bases, and 14 bases separated the two germline ends. Germline V gene data show CDR1 as SQVTM and CDR2 as ANQGSEA. The CDR3 has 14 residues. In nucleotides, the CDR3 is TGCAGCGTTGAAGATCTTGCAGGGAGGGATGGCTACACCTTC. It specifies CSVEDLAGRDGYTF. The entire variable domain, with the rest obtained from reference TRBV29-1 and TRBJ1-2, is as follows: SAVISQKPSRDICQRGTSLTIQCQVDSQVTMMFWYRQQPGQSLTLIATANQGSEATYESGFVIDKFPISRPNLTFSTLTVSNMSPEDSSIYLCSVEDLAGRDGYTFGSGTRLTVV.

V usage is TRBV5-1 and J usage is TRBJ2-6; tentative D call: TRBD1 (5 bases). The V end lost 7 bases, the J end lost 4 bases, and 6 bases lay between the germline ends. Per the germline V gene, CDR1 is SGHRS and CDR2 is YFSETQ. The CDR3 is 12 residues long. This CDR3 is CASGQGANVLTF. DNA for the CDR3: TGCGCCAGCGGACAAGGGGCCAACGTCCTGACTTTC. The full variable domain, in which reference TRBV5-1 and TRBJ2-6 provide the parts outside the CDR3, is KAGVTQTPRYLIKTRGQQVTLSCSPISGHRSVSWYQQTPGQGLQFLFEYFSETQRNKGNFPGRFSGRQFSNSRSEMNVSTLELGDSALYLCASGQGANVLTFGAGSRLTVL.

The chain recombines TRBV5-1 with TRBJ1-6, with D possibly matching TRBD1 (6 bases). The germline CDR1 and CDR2 sequences are SGHRS and YFSETQ. The CDR3 length is 15 residues. V lost 3 bases and J lost 9, with 16 bases in between. The CDR3 spells CASSSTGQPGSPLHF. The CDR3, as DNA: TGCGCCAGCAGCTCGACCGGACAGCCCGGTTCACCCCTCCACTTT. The complete variable domain, with remaining parts taken from reference TRBV5-1 and TRBJ1-6, reads KAGVTQTPRYLIKTRGQQVTLSCSPISGHRSVSWYQQTPGQGLQFLFEYFSETQRNKGNFPGRFSGRQFSNSRSEMNVSTLELGDSALYLCASSSTGQPGSPLHFGNGTRLTVT.

This clonotype showed up just once. The chain uses TRBV2 and TRBJ2-1; D is ambiguous. The length of the CDR3 is 12 residues. The V gene lost 11 bases and the J gene lost 2 bases, with 10 bases spanning the gap. Looked up from germline, CDR1 is SNHLY and CDR2 is FYNNEI. CDR3 region: CAGARTYNEQFF. The CDR3 DNA reads as TGTGCCGGAGCTAGAACCTACAATGAGCAGTTCTTC.

In this sample, this clonotype turned up a few times. The chain carries TRBV5-6 and TRBJ1-2; the D is unclear. Per the germline V gene, CDR1 is SGHDT and CDR2 is YYEEEE. The CDR3 length is 12 residues. Trimming took 4 bases from V and 4 from J, leaving 8 bases between them. CDR3 nucleotides: TGTGCCAGCAGCCCTGCCAGCTATGGCTACACCTTC. Protein: CASSPASYGYTF. Complete variable domain (other parts from reference TRBV5-6 and TRBJ1-2): DAGVTQSPTHLIKTRGQQVTLRCSPKSGHDTVSWYQQALGQGPQFIFQYYEEEERQRGNFPDRFSGHQFPNYSSELNVNALLLGDSALYLCASSPASYGYTFGSGTRLTVV.

The rearrangement links TRBV10-3 to TRBJ2-3, with D perhaps matching TRBD2 (5 bases). This CDR3 region has 14 residues. V shed 4 bases and J shed 1 base, with 9 bases lying between them. The germline CDR1 and CDR2 sequences are ENHRY and SYGVKD. The CDR3: CAISGPRGTDTQYF. The CDR3 nucleotides are TGTGCCATCAGTGGACCGCGGGGCACAGATACGCAGTATTTT.

V and J are TRBV20-1 and TRBJ2-1; D not certain. Trimming took 5 bases from V and 7 from J, leaving 6 bases between them. CDR1 DFQATT and CDR2 SNEGSKA come from the germline V gene (reference sequence). CDR3 size: 10 residues. CDR3 nucleotides: TGCAGTGCTGAGAGGAATGAGCAGTTCTTC. This translates into CSAERNEQFF.

The V call is TRBV5-1, the J call TRBJ2-1; 10 nucleotides line up with TRBD2. Germline V CDR1 and CDR2: SGHRS, YFSETQ. After removal of 0 bases from V and 7 bases from J, the junction contained 10 bases not matched to a gene. This CDR3 region has 17 residues. This CDR3 is CASSLGISSGGSNEQFF. The CDR3 DNA follows: TGCGCCAGCAGCTTGGGGATTTCTAGCGGGGGATCGAATGAGCAGTTCTTC.

CDR3 sequence: CAISTRQEGLYGYTF. As DNA, the CDR3 is TGTGCCATCAGTACAAGACAGGAGGGCCTCTATGGCTACACCTTC. The chain is built from TRBV10-3 and TRBJ1-2, with TRBD1 as a possible D gene (6 bases). From germline, CDR1 is ENHRY and CDR2 SYGVKD. V gave up 5 bases and J gave up 4 bases, with 17 bases separating them. This CDR3 is 15 amino acids long.

This chain connects TRBV27 to TRBJ2-7; 10 bases fit TRBD2. CDR1 and CDR2 from the germline V gene are MNHEY and SMNVEV (reference sequence). The CDR3 is 13 residues long. The V and J ends lost 6 bases and 6 bases, in that order; junction bases with no gene match: 5. CDR3 in DNA: TGTGCCAGCAGACTAGCGGGGCGAGCCGAGCAGTACTTC. Translating gives CASRLAGRAEQYF.

The chain links TRBV14 to TRBJ1-6; D not certain. This CDR3 spans 14 amino acids. Germline V lookup: CDR1 SGHDN, CDR2 FVKESK. The V and J ends lost 6 bases and 2 bases respectively, with 8 bases between them. CDR3 DNA: TGTGCCAGCAGGCTAATGGCCTATAATTCACCCCTCCACTTT. This gives the protein CASRLMAYNSPLHF.

On this clonotype: Its ends do not fully match the called genes, so a read error is possible. This chain joins TRBV7-7 and TRBJ2-7, with 7 bases that match TRBD1. This CDR3 is 11 amino acids long. Germline CDR1 and CDR2: SSHAT and FNYEAQ (reference sequence). CDR3 nucleotides: TGTGCTAGCAGCTTAGCGTGGGGACAGAACTTC. Protein product: CASSLAWGQNF.